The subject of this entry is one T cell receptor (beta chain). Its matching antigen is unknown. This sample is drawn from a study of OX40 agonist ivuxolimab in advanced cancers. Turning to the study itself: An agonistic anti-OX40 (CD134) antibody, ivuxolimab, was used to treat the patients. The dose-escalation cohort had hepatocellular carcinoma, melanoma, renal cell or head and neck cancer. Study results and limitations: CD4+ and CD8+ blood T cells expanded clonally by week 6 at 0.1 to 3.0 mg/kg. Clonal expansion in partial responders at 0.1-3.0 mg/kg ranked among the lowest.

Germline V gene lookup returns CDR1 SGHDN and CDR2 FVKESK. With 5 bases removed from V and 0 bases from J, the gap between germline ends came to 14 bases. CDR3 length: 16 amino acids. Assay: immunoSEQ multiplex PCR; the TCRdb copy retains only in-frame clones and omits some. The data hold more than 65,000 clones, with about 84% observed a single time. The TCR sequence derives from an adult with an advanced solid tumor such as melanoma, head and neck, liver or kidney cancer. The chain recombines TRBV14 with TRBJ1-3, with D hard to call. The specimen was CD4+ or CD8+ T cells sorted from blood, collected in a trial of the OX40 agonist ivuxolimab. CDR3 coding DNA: TGTGCCAGCAGCAATCTAGCAGGAGTCTCTGGAAACACCATATATTTT. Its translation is CASSNLAGVSGNTIYF.